This TCR beta chain was identified in a study of T cell responses to AZD1222 COVID-19 vaccine. In the case of this clone: Its specificity is not known. In the same sample, other DNA sequences code for this CDR3.

Study results and caveats: Only six or seven AZD1222 recipients were seropositive at baseline.

Clones were read by immunoSEQ multiplex PCR, and TCRdb kept only the in-frame ones, dropping some. The sample lists 150,000 to 250,000 clones; approximately 91% were seen once. The V gene end was trimmed by 3 bases and the J gene end by 4 bases; junction bases not matched to a gene: 5. The CDR3 length is 15 residues. Germline loops: CDR1 SEHNR, CDR2 FQNEAQ (reference sequence). The chain uses TRBV7-9 and TRBJ2-7; 11 bases are a match to TRBD2. The sequence was collected from an adult who received the AZD1222 COVID-19 vaccine. Here the sequenced sample was peripheral blood, taken 28 days after the second AZD1222 dose. The CDR3 nucleotides read TGTGCCAGCAGCTTTTTAGCGGGAGGGCCTTACGAGCAGTACTTC. Translation gives CASSFLAGGPYEQYF.